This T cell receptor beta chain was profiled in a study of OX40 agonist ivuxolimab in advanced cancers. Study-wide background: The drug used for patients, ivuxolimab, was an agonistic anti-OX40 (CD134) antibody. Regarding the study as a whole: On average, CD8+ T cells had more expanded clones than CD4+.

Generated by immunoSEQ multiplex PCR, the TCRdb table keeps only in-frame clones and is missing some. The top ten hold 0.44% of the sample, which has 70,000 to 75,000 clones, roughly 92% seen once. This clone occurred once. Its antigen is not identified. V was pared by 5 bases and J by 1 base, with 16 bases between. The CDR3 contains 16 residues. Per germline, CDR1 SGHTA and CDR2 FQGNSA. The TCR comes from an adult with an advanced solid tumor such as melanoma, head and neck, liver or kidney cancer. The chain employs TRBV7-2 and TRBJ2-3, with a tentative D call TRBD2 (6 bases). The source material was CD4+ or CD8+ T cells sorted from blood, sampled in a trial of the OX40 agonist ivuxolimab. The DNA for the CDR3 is TGTGCCAGCAGCAGTAAGACTAGGGTTGGCACAGATACGCAGTATTTT. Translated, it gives CASSSKTRVGTDTQYF.